These 16 T cell receptor beta chains were sequenced from one sample in a study of blood T cell repertoires in COVID-19. Sequenced by immunoSEQ multiplex PCR; TCRdb stores in-frame clones only, minus some. Here the sample spans 350,000 to 450,000 clones, 90% to 95% being singletons. Sequenced input: PBMCs or T cells enriched from blood (not recorded which). These receptors all come from a woman in her 40s who had been exposed to COVID-19.

The chain employs TRBV19 and TRBJ2-2, with no clear D. V lost 3 bases and J 7 bases, leaving 15 bases between the germline ends. The V gene's germline CDR1 is LNHDA and CDR2 SQIVND (reference sequence). The CDR3 is 15 amino acids. CDR3 amino acids: CASSIPPLANGELFF. The CDR3 bases are TGTGCCAGTAGTATCCCCCCGTTAGCAAACGGGGAGCTGTTTTTT.

This rearrangement joins TRBV3-1 (or the pseudogene TRBV3-2) to TRBJ2-1, with D possibly TRBD1 on 5 matching bases. CDR3 length: 15 amino acids. CDR1 is LGHDT, CDR2 YNNKEL, per germline (reference sequence). The V end lost 0 bases, the J end lost 5 bases, and 11 bases lay between the germline ends. CDR3 coding DNA: TGTGCCAGCAGCCAAGAAGGGGCCAGGAACAATGAGCAGTTCTTC. This encodes CASSQEGARNNEQFF.

The chain has TRBV7-6 and TRBJ2-3, with 8 bases that match TRBD2. The CDR3 consists of 16 residues. Germline values: CDR1 SGHVS, CDR2 FNYEAQ. J was trimmed by 8 bases and V by 8 bases; bases with no gene match: 18. The DNA for the CDR3 is TGTGCCAGCGGCCTCTCGGGGGGGGAGGGTCTCGGTACGCAGTATTTT. Translation gives CASGLSGGEGLGTQYF.

The chain recombines TRBV7-9 with TRBJ2-1, with 7 positions matching TRBD1. The CDR3 is made up of 16 amino acids. V was pared by 4 bases and J by 2 bases, with 8 bases of the junction left unmatched. Germline values: CDR1 SEHNR, CDR2 FQNEAQ (reference sequence). CDR3 residues: CASSSDRAGAYNEQFF. The CDR3 DNA sequence: TGTGCCAGCAGCTCCGACAGGGCCGGGGCCTACAATGAGCAGTTCTTC. The variable domain in full, with the rest retrieved from reference TRBV7-9 and TRBJ2-1, is DTGVSQNPRHKITKRGQNVTFRCDPISEHNRLYWYRQTLGQGPEFLTYFQNEAQLEKSRLLSDRFSAERPKGSFSTLEIQRTEQGDSAMYLCASSSDRAGAYNEQFFGPGTRLTVL.

V and J are TRBV7-2 and TRBJ1-2; no clear D gene. The ends were cut back, 3 bases at V and 8 bases at J, with 10 bases in the middle. Germline CDR1 reads SGHTA; CDR2 reads FQGNSA. This CDR3 spans 12 amino acids. DNA for the CDR3: TGTGCCAGCAGCTTGCAGGTCTTAGGCTACACCTTC. It is translated as CASSLQVLGYTF. The full variable domain, its missing parts supplied by reference TRBV7-2 and TRBJ1-2, is GAGVSQSPSNKVTEKGKDVELRCDPISGHTALYWYRQSLGQGLEFLIYFQGNSAPDKSGLPSDRFSAERTGGSVSTLTIQRTQQEDSAVYLCASSLQVLGYTFGSGTRLTVV.

V is TRBV4-3 and J is TRBJ2-4; weak D call: TRBD2 (5 bases). The V gene lost 1 base and the J gene lost 2 bases, with 15 bases spanning the gap. The germline V gene encodes CDR1 LGHNA and CDR2 YSLEER. This CDR3 comprises 17 residues. Written as DNA, the CDR3 is TGCGCCAGCAGCCAAGTCAGGTCCGGGATAACCAAAAACATTCAGTACTTC. Its protein product is CASSQVRSGITKNIQYF.

The chain is built from TRBV24-1 and TRBJ1-1, with a possible D match to TRBD1 (5 bases). Germline values: CDR1 KGHDR, CDR2 SFDVKD. Trimming removed 9 bases from V and 11 bases from J, with 18 bases in between. This CDR3 has 12 residues. DNA for the CDR3: TGTGCCACCTCCCAGGCCCCAGGGAACGCTTTCTTT. Residues: CATSQAPGNAFF.

J is TRBJ1-2 and V is TRBV5-4, with 9 bases identical to TRBD1. CDR1 is SGHNT and CDR2 is YYREEE in the germline V gene (reference sequence). The V gene end was trimmed by 3 bases and the J gene end by 7 bases; junction bases not matched to a gene: 7. The CDR3 is made up of 14 amino acids. CDR3 nucleotide sequence: TGTGCCAGCAGCTCTTCACGGACAGGGGTTGGCTACACCTTC. This sequence encodes CASSSSRTGVGYTF.

The chain recombines TRBV18 with TRBJ2-2; 10 nucleotides agree with TRBD1. The germline V gene encodes CDR1 KGHSH and CDR2 LQKENI. This CDR3 is 16 amino acids long. V shed 6 bases, J shed 4 bases, and the junction held 8 bases outside the gene matches. The CDR3 is CASSLGTGVTTGELFF. CDR3 DNA: TGTGCCAGCTCCCTCGGGACAGGGGTGACCACCGGGGAGCTGTTTTTT.

CDR3 bases: TGTGCCAGCAGTCCTAGCGGGGGCCACTACAATGAGCAGTTCTTC. It is translated as CASSPSGGHYNEQFF. V usage is TRBV7-3 and J usage is TRBJ2-1; TRBD2 matches at 10 bases. Trimming took 6 bases from V and 3 from J; bases not matched to a gene: 5. The germline gives CDR1 SGHTA, CDR2 FQGTGA. This CDR3 has 15 residues.

This chain joins TRBV11-1 and TRBJ1-1; 12 bases map to TRBD1. The germline CDR1 and CDR2 sequences are SGHAT and FQDESV (reference sequence). V was clipped by 5 bases and J by 4 bases; unmatched bases: 5. The CDR3 totals 15 residues. The DNA for the CDR3 is TGTGCCAGCAGCCGGGACAGGGGGCGGCTCACTGAAGCTTTCTTT. Its protein is CASSRDRGRLTEAFF.

The chain links TRBV24-1 to TRBJ1-1, with 9 nucleotides matching TRBD1. Germline-derived CDR1 and CDR2 are KGHDR and SFDVKD. The CDR3 loop spans 15 amino acids. V trimming: 3 bases; J trimming: 3 bases; junction bases outside the gene matches: 4. The DNA for the CDR3 is TGTGCCACCAGTGATCCGACAGGGGGGCACACTGAAGCTTTCTTT. It codes for CATSDPTGGHTEAFF.

J is TRBJ2-7 and V is TRBV18; 11 nucleotides align to TRBD2. The CDR3 extends over 15 amino acids. Germline-derived CDR1 and CDR2 are KGHSH and LQKENI. Trimming at V came to 5 bases and at J to 1 base, leaving 4 bases not matched to a gene. CDR3 nucleotides: TGTGCCAGCTCAGAGGGGACTAGCGGTTCCTACGAGCAGTACTTC. Protein product: CASSEGTSGSYEQYF. The whole variable domain, remainder taken from reference TRBV18 and TRBJ2-7, is NAGVMQNPRHLVRRRGQEARLRCSPMKGHSHVYWYRQLPEEGLKFMVYLQKENIIDESGMPKERFSAEFPKEGPSILRIQQVVRGDSAAYFCASSEGTSGSYEQYFGPGTRLTVT.

The chain is built from TRBV18 and TRBJ2-3, with a weak D call TRBD2 (5 bases). Germline values: CDR1 KGHSH, CDR2 LQKENI. Trimming took 0 bases from V and 4 from J, leaving 8 bases between them. The length of the CDR3 is 14 residues. As DNA, the CDR3 is TGTGCCAGCTCACCACCCGGACTTGCAGATACGCAGTATTTT. Translation: CASSPPGLADTQYF.

This rearrangement joins TRBV19 to TRBJ2-3; possibly TRBD2 for D (6 bases). Germline assignment: CDR1 LNHDA and CDR2 SQIVND (reference sequence). There are 13 residues in the CDR3. Trimming cost V 7 bases and J 2 bases, with 10 bases left between them. The CDR3 region is CASTRGLTDTQYF. CDR3 nucleotide sequence: TGTGCCAGTACAAGGGGACTCACAGATACGCAGTATTTT.

The gene calls are TRBV6-6 and TRBJ2-7; D is uncertain. Trimming shortened V by 5 bases and J by 4 bases, and 15 bases separated the two germline ends. There are 14 residues in the CDR3. Germline V gene data show CDR1 as MNHNY and CDR2 as SVGAGI (reference sequence). This CDR3 reads CASSRSRVSYEQYF. CDR3 sequence (DNA): TGTGCCAGCAGTCGATCCCGCGTCTCTTACGAGCAGTACTTC.